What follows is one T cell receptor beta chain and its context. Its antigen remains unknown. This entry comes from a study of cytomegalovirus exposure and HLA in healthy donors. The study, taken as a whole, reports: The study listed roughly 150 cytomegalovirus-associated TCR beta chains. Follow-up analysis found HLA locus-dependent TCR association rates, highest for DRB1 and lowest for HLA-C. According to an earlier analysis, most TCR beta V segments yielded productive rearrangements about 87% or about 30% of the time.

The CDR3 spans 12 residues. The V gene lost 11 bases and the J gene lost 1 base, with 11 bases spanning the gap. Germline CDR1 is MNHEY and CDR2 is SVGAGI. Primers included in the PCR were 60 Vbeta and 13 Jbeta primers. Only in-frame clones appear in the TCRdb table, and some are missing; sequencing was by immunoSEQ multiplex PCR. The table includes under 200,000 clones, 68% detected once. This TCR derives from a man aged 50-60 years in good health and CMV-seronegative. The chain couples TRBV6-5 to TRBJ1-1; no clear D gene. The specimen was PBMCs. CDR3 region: CAGSRSNTEAFF. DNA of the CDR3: TGTGCCGGGAGTCGATCGAACACTGAAGCTTTCTTT.